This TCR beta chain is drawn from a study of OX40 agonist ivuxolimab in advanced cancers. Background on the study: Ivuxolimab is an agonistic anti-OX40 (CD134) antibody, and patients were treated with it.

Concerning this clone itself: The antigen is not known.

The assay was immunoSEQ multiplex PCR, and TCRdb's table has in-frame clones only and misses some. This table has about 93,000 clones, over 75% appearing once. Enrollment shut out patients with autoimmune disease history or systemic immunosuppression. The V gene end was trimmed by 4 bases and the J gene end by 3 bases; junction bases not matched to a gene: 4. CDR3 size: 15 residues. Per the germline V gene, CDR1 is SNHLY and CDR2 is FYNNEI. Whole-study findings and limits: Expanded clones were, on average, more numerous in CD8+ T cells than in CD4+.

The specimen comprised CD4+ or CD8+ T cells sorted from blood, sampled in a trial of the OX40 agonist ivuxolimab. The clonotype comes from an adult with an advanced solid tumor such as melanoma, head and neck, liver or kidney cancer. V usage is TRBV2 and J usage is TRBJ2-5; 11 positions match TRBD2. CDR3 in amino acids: CASSAVAGGEETQYF. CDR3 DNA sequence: TGTGCCAGCAGTGCGGTAGCGGGAGGGGAAGAGACCCAGTACTTC.